This TCR beta chain was sequenced for a study of blood T cell repertoires in COVID-19. The data were produced by immunoSEQ multiplex PCR, yet TCRdb's version contains in-frame clones alone and is incomplete. The sample contains 220,000 or so clones, around 83% of which appear only once. The CDR3 extends over 12 amino acids. Germline V gene lookup returns CDR1 LNHDA and CDR2 SQIVND (reference sequence). V shed 6 bases, J shed 5 bases, and the junction held 1 base outside the gene matches. This receptor was obtained from a woman between 35 and 50 years old with acute COVID-19. Sequencing was done on a sample of PBMCs or T cells enriched from blood (not recorded which). This chain connects TRBV19 to TRBJ2-7, with 10 bases lining up with TRBD1. The CDR3: CASRTGGNEQYF. The CDR3 DNA reads TGTGCCAGTAGGACAGGGGGCAACGAGCAGTACTTC.